This T cell receptor (beta chain) was recovered during a study of vaccination and CD4 T cells after COVID-19. Treatment reported: approximately nine-day PBMC culture with coronavirus spike peptide pools or control peptides (ViraFEST assay). V shed 3 bases and J shed 0 bases, with 11 bases lying between them. Germline V CDR1 and CDR2: MNHNS, SASEGT. CDR3 length: 15 amino acids. This clonotype came up a few times. Its antigen is currently unknown. Cultured CD4+ T cell DNA was sequenced using the Oncomine TCR Beta short-read assay. TCRdb independently ran MiXCR on the PCR reads; one entry per CDR3 protein. The sample has fewer than 30,000 distinct CDR3 sequences; around half are singletons.

The sequence was obtained from a human donor who received a COVID-19 vaccine. The sequencing here drew on CD4+ T cells from blood, cultured in vitro, taken before SARS-CoV-2 vaccination. The J gene is TRBJ1-1, the V gene TRBV6-1; tentative D call: TRBD1 (6 bases). CDR3 DNA sequence: TGTGCCAGCAGTGACCCCGGACAGATGAACACTGAAGCTTTCTTT. This gives the protein CASSDPGQMNTEAFF.